This entry lists 16 T cell receptor beta chains sequenced from one sample in a study of molecular identifiers for immune sequencing clone quantification. A single record per CDR3 protein comes from TCRdb applying MiXCR to the PCR reads. The sample holds approximately 590,000 distinct CDR3 sequences; roughly 25% are singletons and the top ten take about 0.84%. Sequenced sample: naive CD8+ T cells from blood, with Jurkat cell RNA spiked in. Subset of the sample: FACS-sorted CD8+CD4-CCR7+CD45RA+ naive T cells. The receptors originated from a human donor in good health. Some libraries in this study had Jurkat cell RNA spiked in.

This clonotype was seen only a few times. The missing conserved phenylalanine or tryptophan at the end of this CDR3 makes a read error likely. V is TRBV4-3 and J is TRBJ1-6; the D is unclear. This CDR3 region has 17 residues. Trimming took off 0 bases at V and 0 bases at J, with 9 bases between the two ends. Germline V CDR1 and CDR2: LGHNA, YSLEER. CDR3 nucleotides: TGCGCCAGCAGCCAAGAAGAGCAGAGCTCCTATAATTCACCCCTCCACTAT. Amino acid sequence: CASSQEEQSSYNSPLHY.

This clonotype came up many times. The chain employs TRBV6-2 or TRBV6-3 and TRBJ2-7; either TRBD1 or TRBD2 may fit D (5 bases each). Trimming took 7 bases from V and 7 from J, leaving 20 bases between them. The CDR3 covers 14 residues. Germline V gene data show CDR1 as MNHEY and CDR2 as SVGEGT. CDR3 in amino acids: CASNPTGDLREQYF. In nucleotides, the CDR3 is TGTGCCAGCAACCCAACCGGGGACCTCCGGGAGCAGTACTTC.

This clonotype was picked up many times. The genes are TRBV12-3 or TRBV12-4 and TRBJ2-5; no firm D call. This CDR3 has 15 residues. Trimming removed 5 bases from V and 2 bases from J, with 15 bases in between. This CDR3 is CASSPLPHGQETQYF. DNA for the CDR3: TGTGCCAGCAGTCCCCTCCCGCACGGGCAAGAGACCCAGTACTTC.

As regards this clonotype: This sequence may be a read error, since a much larger clone differs from it by one base. J is TRBJ1-2 and V is TRBV20-1; possibly TRBD1 for D (6 bases). The CDR3 length is 14 residues. CDR1 DFQATT and CDR2 SNEGSKA come from the germline V gene (reference sequence). CDR3 nucleotide sequence: TGCAGTGCTAACCCCTGGACAGAGAACTATGGCTACGCCTTC. As protein: CSANPWTENYGYAF.

The chain carries TRBV19 and TRBJ2-1; 12 bases line up with TRBD2. Losses at the gene ends were 6 bases for V and 9 bases for J; bases not matched to a gene: 6. The CDR3 covers 14 residues. Per germline, CDR1 LNHDA and CDR2 SQIVND (reference sequence). The CDR3 reads CASRSTSGSTEQFF. In DNA, the CDR3 is TGTGCCAGTAGGTCGACTAGCGGGAGCACTGAGCAGTTCTTC.

This clonotype was counted at least ten times. The V gene is TRBV29-1, the J gene TRBJ2-2; tentative D call: TRBD1 (7 bases). The length of the CDR3 is 14 residues. Trimming removed 3 bases from V and 4 bases from J, with 12 bases in between. Looked up from germline, CDR1 is SQVTM and CDR2 is ANQGSEA. CDR3 DNA sequence: TGCAGCGTTGACGGGGGACAGATCACCGGGGAGCTGTTTTTT. It translates to CSVDGGQITGELFF.

A word on this clonotype: An end of the junction does not agree with germline; a read error may underlie this. The J gene is TRBJ1-5, the V gene TRBV13; no definite D call. Germline-derived CDR1 and CDR2 are PRHDT and FYEKMQ (reference sequence). CDR3 length: 12 residues. The CDR3 bases are TGTACCAGCAGCTTAGGCCCCCAGCCCCAGCATTTT. It codes for CTSSLGPQPQHF.

Turning to this clonotype: The junction shows a germline mismatch at one end, possibly a read error. The rearrangement joins TRBV7-9 to TRBJ2-1, with 10 bases lining up with TRBD1. This CDR3 has 14 residues. CDR1 SEHNR and CDR2 FQNEAQ come from the germline V gene (reference sequence). Here the CDR3 DNA reads TGTGCCGGCAGCTACCCGGGACAGGGGAATGAGCAGTTCTTC. Its protein is CAGSYPGQGNEQFF.

The chain carries TRBV11-2 and TRBJ2-1; D is unclear. In germline, CDR1 is SGHAT, CDR2 FQNNGV. V dropped 4 bases and J dropped 3 bases, with 7 bases sitting between them. The CDR3 has 13 amino acids. Written as DNA, the CDR3 is TGTGCCAGCAGCTACTCGGACTACAATGAGCAGTTCTTC. This sequence encodes CASSYSDYNEQFF.

With respect to this clonotype: A read error may be the cause here, since a much bigger clone is one base away. The chain is built from TRBV12-3 or TRBV12-4 and TRBJ2-2; no clear D gene. The CDR3 has 14 amino acids. CDR3 sequence reads: CAGSIERRTGELFF. CDR3 DNA sequence: TGTGCCGGCAGTATAGAGCGTCGCACCGGGGAGCTGTTTTTT.

This clonotype was detected once. As the CDR3 is not closed by the conserved phenylalanine or tryptophan, this likely results from a read error. The rearrangement joins TRBV5-1 to TRBJ2-7, with D possibly matching TRBD1 (5 bases). The V and J ends lost 0 bases and 2 bases respectively, with 9 bases between them. The CDR3 contains 14 residues. Germline assignment: CDR1 SGHRS and CDR2 YFSETQ. CDR3 amino acids: CASSLEQGTYEQYI. CDR3 nucleotides: TGCGCCAGCAGCTTGGAGCAGGGAACCTACGAGCAGTACATC.

This clonotype was seen repeatedly, ten times or more. The chain links TRBV29-1 to TRBJ2-1, with 11 bases that match TRBD2. Germline values: CDR1 SQVTM, CDR2 ANQGSEA. After removal of 1 base from V and 2 bases from J, the junction contained 1 base not matched to a gene. The CDR3 is 15 residues long. CDR3 sequence: CSVEAGLAAYNEQFF. Written as DNA, the CDR3 is TGCAGCGTTGAAGCGGGACTAGCGGCCTACAATGAGCAGTTCTTC.

This clonotype appeared many times. The J gene is TRBJ2-5, the V gene TRBV7-9; 8 bases map to TRBD2. CDR3 length: 14 amino acids. Looked up from germline, CDR1 is SEHNR and CDR2 is FQNEAQ (reference sequence). V lost 5 bases to trimming and J lost 1 base; unmatched junction nucleotides: 3. CDR3 bases: TGTGCCAGCAGCCGTGGACTAGCCCAAGAGACCCAGTACTTC. Its translation: CASSRGLAQETQYF.

This clonotype was seen ten or more times. The CDR3, as DNA: TGTGCCAGCAGCTTAGAGGGCGGCAGATTCCAAGAGACCCAGTACTTC. It is translated as CASSLEGGRFQETQYF. The chain joins TRBV7-9 to TRBJ2-5; D not resolved. Germline V CDR1 and CDR2: SEHNR, FQNEAQ (reference sequence). The CDR3 consists of 16 residues. V was pared by 1 base and J by 1 base, with 13 bases between.

About this clonotype: This sequence may be a read error, since a much larger clone differs from it by one base. This sequence joins TRBV4-1 and TRBJ2-6; the D is unclear. Germline assignment: CDR1 MGHRA and CDR2 YSYEKL. The CDR3 runs to 15 residues. The CDR3 DNA reads as TGCGCCAGCAGCCAAGGATTCTCTTGGGCCAACGTCCTGACTTTC. Protein: CASSQGFSWANVLTF.

This clonotype was found a few times. V usage is TRBV5-1 and J usage is TRBJ2-7; possibly TRBD1 for D (6 bases). This CDR3 contains 17 residues. Germline values: CDR1 SGHRS, CDR2 YFSETQ. V lost 4 bases and J 2 bases, leaving 22 bases between the germline ends. CDR3 nucleotides: TGCGCCAGCAGCAATGGACAGTCACACCTCCCAGCCTACGAGCAGTACTTC. Encoded protein: CASSNGQSHLPAYEQYF.